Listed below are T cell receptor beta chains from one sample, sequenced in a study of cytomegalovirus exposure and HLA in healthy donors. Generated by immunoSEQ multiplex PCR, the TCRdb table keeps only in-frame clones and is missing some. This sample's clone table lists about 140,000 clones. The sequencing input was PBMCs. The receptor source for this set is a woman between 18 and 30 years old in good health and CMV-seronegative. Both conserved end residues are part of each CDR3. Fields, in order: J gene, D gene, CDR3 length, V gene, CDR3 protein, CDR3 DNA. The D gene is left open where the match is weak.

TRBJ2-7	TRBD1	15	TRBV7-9	CASNLGQDSSYEQYF	TGTGCCAGCAATCTCGGACAGGATAGCTCCTACGAGCAGTACTTC
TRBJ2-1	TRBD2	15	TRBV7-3	CASSPGSGISNEQFF	TGTGCCAGCAGTCCCGGTAGCGGGATAAGTAATGAGCAGTTCTTC
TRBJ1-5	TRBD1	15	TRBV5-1	CASSSTGGPNQPQHF	TGCGCCAGCAGCTCGACAGGGGGCCCAAATCAGCCCCAGCATTTT
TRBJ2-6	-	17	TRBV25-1	CASSSNRGGSGANVLTF	TGTGCCAGCAGTTCGAACAGGGGAGGATCTGGGGCCAACGTCCTGACTTTC
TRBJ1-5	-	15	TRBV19	CASSRPGHRNQPQHF	TGTGCCAGTAGCCGACCGGGACACCGTAATCAGCCCCAGCATTTT
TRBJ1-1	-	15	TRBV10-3	CAISESEGMNTEAFF	TGTGCCATCAGTGAGTCTGAGGGCATGAACACTGAAGCTTTCTTT
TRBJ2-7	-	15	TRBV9	CASSVDVSVTYEQYF	TGTGCCAGCAGCGTAGATGTTAGCGTCACCTACGAGCAGTACTTC
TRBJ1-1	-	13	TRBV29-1	CSAMTVMNTEAFF	TGCAGCGCTATGACAGTTATGAACACTGAAGCTTTCTTT
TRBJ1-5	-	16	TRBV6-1	CASSEVGTRNNQPQHF	TGTGCCAGCAGTGAAGTCGGGACACGGAACAATCAGCCCCAGCATTTT
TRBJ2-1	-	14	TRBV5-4	CASSLASPYNEQFF	TGTGCCAGCAGCTTAGCTAGTCCCTACAATGAGCAGTTCTTC
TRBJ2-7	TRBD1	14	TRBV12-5	CASGVGTGLYEQYF	TGTGCTAGTGGTGTAGGGACAGGACTCTACGAGCAGTACTTC
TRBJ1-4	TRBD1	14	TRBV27	CASSLVQGAEKLFF	TGTGCCAGCAGTTTAGTCCAGGGGGCTGAAAAACTGTTTTTT
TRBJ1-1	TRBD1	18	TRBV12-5	CASGLAGTGSLVNTEAFF	TGTGCTAGTGGTTTGGCCGGGACAGGGTCATTGGTGAACACTGAAGCTTTCTTT
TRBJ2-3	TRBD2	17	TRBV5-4	CASRQGLAGGRTDTQYF	TGTGCCAGCAGACAGGGACTAGCGGGAGGGCGTACAGATACGCAGTATTTT
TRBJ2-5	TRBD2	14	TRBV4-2	CASSQGSSGETQYF	TGTGCCAGCAGCCAAGGTTCTAGCGGGGAGACCCAGTACTTC
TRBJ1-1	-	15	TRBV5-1	CASSLVGRVTTEAFF	TGCGCCAGCAGCTTAGTGGGGCGTGTTACCACTGAAGCTTTCTTT
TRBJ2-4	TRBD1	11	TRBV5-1	CASGQGNIQYF	TGCGCCAGCGGACAGGGAAACATTCAGTACTTC
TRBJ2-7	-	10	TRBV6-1	CASLLYEQYF	TGTGCCAGCCTTCTTTACGAGCAGTACTTC
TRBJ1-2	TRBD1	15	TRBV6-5	CASSYSGDSYYGYTF	TGTGCCAGCAGTTACTCAGGGGACAGCTACTATGGCTACACCTTC
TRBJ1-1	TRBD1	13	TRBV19	CATKDRKNTEAFF	TGTGCCACTAAGGACAGGAAGAACACTGAAGCTTTCTTT
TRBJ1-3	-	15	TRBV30	CAWSIGGAAGNTIYF	TGTGCCTGGAGTATAGGAGGGGCAGCTGGAAACACCATATATTTT
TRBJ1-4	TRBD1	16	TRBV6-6	CASSYFSDRVNEKLFF	TGTGCCAGCAGTTACTTCTCGGACAGGGTTAATGAAAAACTGTTTTTT
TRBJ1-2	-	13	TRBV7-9	CASSPGPGYGYTF	TGTGCCAGCAGCCCCGGACCGGGGTATGGCTACACCTTC
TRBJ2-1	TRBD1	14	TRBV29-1	CSSSGTGGYNEQFF	TGCAGCTCTTCCGGGACAGGGGGTTACAATGAGCAGTTCTTC
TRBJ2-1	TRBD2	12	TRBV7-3	CASSYREGEQFF	TGTGCCAGCAGCTACCGGGAGGGTGAGCAGTTCTTC
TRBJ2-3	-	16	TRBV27	CASSPRQFPGTDTQYF	TGTGCCAGCAGTCCGAGACAGTTCCCGGGCACAGATACGCAGTATTTT
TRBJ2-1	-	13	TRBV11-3	CASSLGFPTQQFF	TGTGCCAGCAGCTTAGGTTTCCCAACTCAGCAGTTCTTC
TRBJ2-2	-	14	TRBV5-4	CASSFLSDTGELFF	TGTGCCAGCAGCTTTTTATCCGACACCGGGGAGCTGTTTTTT
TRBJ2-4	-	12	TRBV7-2	CASGGATNIQYF	TGTGCCAGCGGGGGGGCCACAAACATTCAGTACTTC
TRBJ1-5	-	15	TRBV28	CASSPRKQGFGPQHF	TGTGCCAGCAGTCCCAGAAAACAGGGCTTTGGGCCCCAGCATTTT
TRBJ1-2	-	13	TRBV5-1	CASSPSTTSGYTF	TGCGCCAGCAGCCCAAGCACTACTAGCGGCTACACCTTC
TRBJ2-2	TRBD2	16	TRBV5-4	CASSQGLAGANGELFF	TGTGCCAGCAGCCAGGGACTAGCGGGAGCCAACGGGGAGCTGTTTTTT
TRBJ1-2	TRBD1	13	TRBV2	CATIGTGPRGYTF	TGTGCCACCATTGGGACAGGGCCCCGGGGCTACACCTTC
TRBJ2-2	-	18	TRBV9	CASSVAGGAGVNTGELFF	TGTGCCAGCAGCGTAGCTGGGGGGGCAGGGGTGAACACCGGGGAGCTGTTTTTT
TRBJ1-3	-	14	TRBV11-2	CASSLGSSGNTIYF	TGTGCCAGCAGCTTAGGCAGCTCTGGAAACACCATATATTTT
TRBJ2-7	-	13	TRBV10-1	CASSFQGSYEQYF	TGCGCCAGCAGTTTCCAGGGTTCCTACGAGCAGTACTTC
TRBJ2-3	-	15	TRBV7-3	CASSSQGTSTDTQYF	TGTGCCAGCAGCTCCCAAGGGACTAGCACAGATACGCAGTATTTT
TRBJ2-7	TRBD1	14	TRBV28	CASSLQGLSYEQYF	TGTGCCAGCAGCCTACAGGGGCTTAGCTACGAGCAGTACTTC
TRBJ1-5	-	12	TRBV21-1	CASTQADQPQHF	TGTGCCAGCACCCAAGCCGATCAGCCCCAGCATTTT
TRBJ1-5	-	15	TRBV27	CASSLSQGLNQPQHF	TGTGCCAGCAGTTTAAGCCAGGGCCTCAATCAGCCCCAGCATTTT
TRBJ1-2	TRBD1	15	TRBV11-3	CASRRKGTGNYGYTF	TGTGCCAGCAGACGGAAGGGGACAGGGAACTATGGCTACACCTTC
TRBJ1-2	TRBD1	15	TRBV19	CASSMRDSSNYGYTF	TGTGCCAGTAGTATGAGGGACAGCAGTAACTATGGCTACACCTTC
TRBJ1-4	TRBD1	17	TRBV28	CASSTDRDSATNEKLFF	TGTGCCAGCAGTACTGACAGGGACTCTGCAACTAATGAAAAACTGTTTTTT
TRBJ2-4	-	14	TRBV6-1	CASSDTVAKNIQYF	TGTGCCAGCAGTGATACGGTAGCCAAAAACATTCAGTACTTC
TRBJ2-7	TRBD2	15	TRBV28	CASTQGASGSYEQYF	TGTGCCAGCACCCAGGGGGCTAGCGGGAGCTACGAGCAGTACTTC
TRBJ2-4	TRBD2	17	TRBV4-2	CASSQDGTSGAKNIQYF	TGTGCCAGCAGCCAAGATGGCACTAGCGGAGCCAAAAACATTCAGTACTTC
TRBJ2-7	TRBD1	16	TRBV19	CASRARPGQGLYEQYF	TGTGCCAGTAGGGCCCGCCCGGGACAGGGATTGTACGAGCAGTACTTC
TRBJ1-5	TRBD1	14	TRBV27	CASSVTGVNQPQHF	TGTGCCAGCAGTGTTACAGGGGTCAATCAGCCCCAGCATTTT
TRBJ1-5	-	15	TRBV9	CASSVGGQIGQPQHF	TGTGCCAGCAGCGTAGGTGGACAGATCGGGCAGCCCCAGCATTTT
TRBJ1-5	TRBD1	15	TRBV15	CATSRGERQGQPQHF	TGTGCCACCAGCAGAGGGGAGAGACAGGGTCAGCCCCAGCATTTT